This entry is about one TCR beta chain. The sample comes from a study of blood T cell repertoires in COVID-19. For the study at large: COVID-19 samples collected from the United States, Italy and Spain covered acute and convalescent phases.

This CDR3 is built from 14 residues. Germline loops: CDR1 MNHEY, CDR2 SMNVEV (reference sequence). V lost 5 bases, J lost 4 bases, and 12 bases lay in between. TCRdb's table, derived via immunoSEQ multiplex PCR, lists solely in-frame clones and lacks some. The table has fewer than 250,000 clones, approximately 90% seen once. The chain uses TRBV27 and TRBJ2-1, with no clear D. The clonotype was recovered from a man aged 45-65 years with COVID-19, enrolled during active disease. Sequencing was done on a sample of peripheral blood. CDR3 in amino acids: CASSLPGGYNEQFF. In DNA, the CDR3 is TGTGCCAGCAGTCTCCCGGGTGGTTACAATGAGCAGTTCTTC.